Detailed here is one TCR beta chain. The antigen remains undetermined. At one of its ends the junction is not consistent with the germline gene, which may arise from a read error. The sample is drawn from a study of glioma-infiltrating T cells. Looked up from germline, CDR1 is SQVTM and CDR2 is ANQGSEA. CDR3 length equals 12 residues. Study-wide findings and caveats: Gliomas, especially low-grade, showed above-expected tissue-blood divergence; non-neoplastic patients showed below. Only very few CDR3 sequences appeared in both tissue and blood.

TCR alpha and beta CDR3 regions were amplified from RNA using iRepertoire nested multiplex PCR. For one-step reverse transcription and amplification, about 85-400 ng of tissue mRNA or PBMC total RNA was used. TCRdb recomputed calls from the multiplex PCR reads with MiXCR, one row per CDR3 protein. The repertoire holds 150,000 to 200,000 distinct CDR3 sequences, with 30% to 40% as singletons. The gene calls are TRBV29-1 and TRBJ1-2, with D unresolved. The sequencing sample was made of glioma tissue, nonneoplastic brain tissue, or PBMCs (not recorded which). The receptor was derived from a human donor with low-grade glioma or glioblastoma, undergoing nonglioma brain surgery, or in good health (not recorded which). CDR3 nucleotides: TGCAGCGTTAAAGATCTTAGCTATGGCTACACCTTC. This sequence encodes CSVKDLSYGYTF.